This entry lists 7 T cell receptor beta chains sequenced from one sample in a study of blood T cell repertoires in COVID-19. Sequencing was performed with immunoSEQ multiplex PCR; in TCRdb, only in-frame clones are kept and a portion is missing. There are about 380,000 clones in the sample; around 87% occur only once, and under 1.5% lies in the top ten. Input material: PBMCs or T cells enriched from blood (not recorded which). Every receptor here comes from a young man who had recovered from COVID-19.

V gene TRBV29-1 combines with J gene TRBJ2-5, with 8 bases that match TRBD1. The CDR3 contains 15 residues. V lost 5 bases to trimming and J lost 4 bases; unmatched junction nucleotides: 12. The germline CDR1 and CDR2 sequences are SQVTM and ANQGSEA. The CDR3 DNA reads as TGCAGCGTTTGGGCACAGGGGGTTTTCGCAGAGACCCAGTACTTC. It is translated as CSVWAQGVFAETQYF. Full variable domain (rest looked up from reference TRBV29-1 and TRBJ2-5): SAVISQKPSRDICQRGTSLTIQCQVDSQVTMMFWYRQQPGQSLTLIATANQGSEATYESGFVIDKFPISRPNLTFSTLTVSNMSPEDSSIYLCSVWAQGVFAETQYFGPGTRLLVL.

Turning to this clone: The identical CDR3 is also encoded by other nucleotide sequences in the sample. The rearrangement uses TRBV5-1 and TRBJ1-1; the match to TRBD1 covers 8 bases. The CDR3 is made up of 13 amino acids. In germline, CDR1 is SGHRS, CDR2 YFSETQ. V was clipped by 4 bases and J by 4 bases; unmatched bases: 3. Written as DNA, the CDR3 is TGCGCCAGCAGCCAGGACAGGGTCACTGAAGCTTTCTTT. Its protein is CASSQDRVTEAFF. Complete variable domain (other parts from reference TRBV5-1 and TRBJ1-1): KAGVTQTPRYLIKTRGQQVTLSCSPISGHRSVSWYQQTPGQGLQFLFEYFSETQRNKGNFPGRFSGRQFSNSRSEMNVSTLELGDSALYLCASSQDRVTEAFFGQGTRLTVV.

The J gene is TRBJ2-2, the V gene TRBV2; D might be TRBD1 (5 bases). V was clipped by 6 bases and J by 5 bases, with 13 bases between them. The germline V gene encodes CDR1 SNHLY and CDR2 FYNNEI. CDR3 size: 14 residues. Written as DNA, the CDR3 is TGTGCCAGCAGGACAGACCACCTAACCGGGGAGCTGTTTTTT. This translates into CASRTDHLTGELFF.

The rearrangement links TRBV7-8 to TRBJ1-1; unclear D gene. Germline lookup yields CDR1 SGHVS and CDR2 FQNEAQ. Between the trimmed V and J ends, which lost 3 bases and 1 base, there was a span of 6 bases. This CDR3 region has 13 residues. CDR3 sequence (DNA): TGTGCCAGCAGCTTCGCAGGGAACACTGAAGCTTTCTTT. It specifies CASSFAGNTEAFF.

This chain uses TRBV7-2 with TRBJ2-5; 8 bases align to TRBD2. The CDR3 runs 16 residues. Per the germline V gene, CDR1 is SGHTA and CDR2 is FQGNSA. V was clipped by 4 bases and J by 0 bases; unmatched bases: 7. CDR3 in amino acids: CASSSREREYQETQYF. The CDR3 coding sequence is TGTGCCAGCAGCTCACGGGAGCGGGAGTACCAAGAGACCCAGTACTTC.

In its sample, this clone was seen once. J is TRBJ2-1 and V is TRBV7-9, with 7 bases that match TRBD2. Germline lookup yields CDR1 SEHNR and CDR2 FQNEAQ (reference sequence). This CDR3 has 18 residues. V lost 5 bases to trimming and J lost 0 bases; unmatched junction nucleotides: 13. Here the CDR3 reads CASSPGDGRGSSYNEQFF. CDR3 bases: TGTGCCAGCAGCCCTGGGGATGGGCGGGGGAGCTCCTACAATGAGCAGTTCTTC.

V usage is TRBV19 and J usage is TRBJ1-2; tentatively, D is TRBD1 (6 bases). Germline CDR1 and CDR2: LNHDA and SQIVND (reference sequence). Trimming removed 10 bases from V and 3 bases from J, with 12 bases in between. This CDR3 is 12 amino acids long. As DNA, the CDR3 is TGTGCCACCTCGGACAGCCACTATGGCTACACCTTC. It is translated as CATSDSHYGYTF. Full variable domain (outside the CDR3, taken from reference TRBV19 and TRBJ1-2): DGGITQSPKYLFRKEGQNVTLSCEQNLNHDAMYWYRQDPGQGLRLIYYSQIVNDFQKGDIAEGYSVSREKKESFPLTVTSAQKNPTAFYLCATSDSHYGYTFGSGTRLTVV.